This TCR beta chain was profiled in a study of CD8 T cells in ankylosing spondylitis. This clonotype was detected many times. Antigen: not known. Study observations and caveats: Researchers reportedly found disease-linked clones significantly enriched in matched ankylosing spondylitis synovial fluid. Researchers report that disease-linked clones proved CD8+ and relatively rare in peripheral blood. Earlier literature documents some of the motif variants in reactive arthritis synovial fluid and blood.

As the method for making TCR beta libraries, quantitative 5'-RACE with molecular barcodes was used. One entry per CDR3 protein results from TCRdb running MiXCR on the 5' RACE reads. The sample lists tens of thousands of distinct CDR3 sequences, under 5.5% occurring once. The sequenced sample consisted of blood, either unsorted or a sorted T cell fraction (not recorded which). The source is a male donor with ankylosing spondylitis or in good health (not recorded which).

For the CDR3, the DNA is TGCAGTGCAAACCGGGACAACCAAGAGACCCAGTACTTC. Its translation: CSANRDNQETQYF. V is TRBV20-1 and J is TRBJ2-5; the D gene is possibly TRBD1 (6 bases). Deletions cut 6 bases from V and 0 bases from J, with 11 bases between. Per the germline V gene, CDR1 is DFQATT and CDR2 is SNEGSKA (reference sequence). CDR3 size: 13 residues.